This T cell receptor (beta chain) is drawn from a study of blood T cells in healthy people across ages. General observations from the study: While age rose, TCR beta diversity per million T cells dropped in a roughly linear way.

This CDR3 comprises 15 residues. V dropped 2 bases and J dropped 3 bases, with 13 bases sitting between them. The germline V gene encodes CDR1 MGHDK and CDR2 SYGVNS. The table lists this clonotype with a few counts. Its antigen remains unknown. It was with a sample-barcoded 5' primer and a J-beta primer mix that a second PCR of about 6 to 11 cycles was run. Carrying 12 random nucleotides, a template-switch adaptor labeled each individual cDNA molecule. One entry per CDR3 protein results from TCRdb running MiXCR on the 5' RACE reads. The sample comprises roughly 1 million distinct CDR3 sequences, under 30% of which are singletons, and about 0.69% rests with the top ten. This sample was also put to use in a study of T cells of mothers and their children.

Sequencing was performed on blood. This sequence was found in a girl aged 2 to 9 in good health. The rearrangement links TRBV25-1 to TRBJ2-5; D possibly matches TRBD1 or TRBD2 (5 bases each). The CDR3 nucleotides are TGTGCCAGCAGTGAAGACTACCGGGACGAAGAGACCCAGTACTTC. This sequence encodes CASSEDYRDEETQYF.